Listed below are T cell receptor beta chains from one sample, sequenced in a study of blood T cells in healthy people across ages. From the 5' RACE reads, TCRdb called clonotypes with MiXCR, one entry per CDR3 protein. This table has some 1,000,000 distinct CDR3 sequences, roughly a quarter appearing once. These data were also reused for a study on T cells of mothers and their children.

Material: blood. The source is a girl under 10 years old in good health. Each CDR3 is given with its conserved first and last residue. A D gene is named only where the DNA matches it firmly. A row's size may be missing; if present it is once, few, many or a size class.

cdr3_length | j_call | clone_size | v_call | d_call | cdr3_nt | cdr3_aa
11 | TRBJ2-1 | few | TRBV6-2/TRBV6-3 | - | TGTGCCAGCAGTCCCTTTGGTGAGCAGTTCTTC | CASSPFGEQFF
13 | TRBJ2-7 | few | TRBV6-2/TRBV6-3 | - | TGTGCCAGCAGTTACGAGGGGATTTACGAGCAGTACTTC | CASSYEGIYEQYF
15 | TRBJ2-2 | - | TRBV11-2 | TRBD2 | TGTGCCAGCAGTCGGACTAGCGGGAGGTCCGGGGAGCTGTTTTTT | CASSRTSGRSGELFF
16 | TRBJ2-1 | - | TRBV14 | TRBD2 | TGTGCCAGCAGCCAAGATTGGCTAGCGGGATTTGGTGAGCAGTTCTTC | CASSQDWLAGFGEQFF
17 | TRBJ2-3 | - | TRBV3-1 | TRBD2 | TGTGCCAGCAGCCAAGAACGCGGGGGAACCTACACGGATACGCAGTATTTT | CASSQERGGTYTDTQYF
15 | TRBJ1-1 | few | TRBV4-1 | TRBD1 | TGCGCCAGCAGCCTCTCCGGGACAGCCAACACTGAAGCTTTCTTT | CASSLSGTANTEAFF
16 | TRBJ2-5 | - | TRBV7-2 | TRBD2 | TGTGCCAGCAGCTTTTTTTGGGCTAGCGGACAAGAGACCCAGTACTTC | CASSFFWASGQETQYF
12 | TRBJ2-1 | few | TRBV6-5 | - | TGTGCCAGCAGTCACATGGGTAATGAGCAGTTCTTC | CASSHMGNEQFF
15 | TRBJ2-1 | - | TRBV4-1 | TRBD1 | TGCGCCAGCAGCCAAGAACTGACAGGGATCCATGAGCAGTTCTTC | CASSQELTGIHEQFF
12 | TRBJ2-3 | - | TRBV5-1 | - | TGCGCCAGCACCCAGAACTTAGATACGCAGTATTTT | CASTQNLDTQYF
15 | TRBJ2-1 | - | TRBV6-6 | TRBD2 | TGTGCCAGCAGAAAACTAGCGGGAGTGGGAAATGAGCAGTTCTTC | CASRKLAGVGNEQFF
15 | TRBJ2-5 | - | TRBV3-1 | - | TGTGCCAGCAGCCAAGAGCCGGGCAGCATAGAGACCCAGTACTTC | CASSQEPGSIETQYF
13 | TRBJ2-1 | - | TRBV29-1 | - | TGCAGCGTTGGAGCTGTCGGTCAAAGTGAGCAGTTCTTC | CSVGAVGQSEQFF
13 | TRBJ2-7 | few | TRBV12-3/TRBV12-4 | - | TGTGCCAGCAGTCCTAGTGTCGTCTACGAGCAGTACTTC | CASSPSVVYEQYF
13 | TRBJ1-5 | few | TRBV7-2 | - | TGTGCCAGCAGCCCCCGGACGGGTCAGCCCCAGCATTTT | CASSPRTGQPQHF